This is a list of T cell receptor beta chains from one sample in a study of control samples from healthy donors and cancer patients. Assay used: immunoSEQ multiplex PCR; TCRdb lists only in-frame clones, some missing. The sample records about 54,000 clones, around 97% being singletons. The sequencing input was blood. The receptors here all came from a woman aged 30 to 39 in good health. CDR3s include the opening cysteine and the closing phenylalanine or tryptophan. A D gene is named only where the DNA matches it firmly.

j_call: TRBJ1-1
d_call: -
v_call: TRBV12-5
cdr3_aa: CASGHGGTEAFF
cdr3_nt: TGTGCTAGTGGCCACGGCGGCACTGAAGCTTTCTTT

j_call: TRBJ1-1
d_call: TRBD1
v_call: TRBV4-1
cdr3_aa: CASSQDLPTGVANTEAFF
cdr3_nt: TGCGCCAGCAGCCAAGATCTGCCGACAGGGGTTGCGAACACTGAAGCTTTCTTT

j_call: TRBJ1-1
d_call: -
v_call: TRBV7-9
cdr3_aa: CASSLGGGSYPAEAFF
cdr3_nt: TGTGCCAGCAGCTTAGGAGGAGGGTCTTACCCCGCTGAAGCTTTCTTT

j_call: TRBJ2-3
d_call: -
v_call: TRBV28
cdr3_aa: CASSPLGGAGTDTQYF
cdr3_nt: TGTGCCAGCAGTCCTCTTGGGGGGGCGGGCACAGATACGCAGTATTTT

j_call: TRBJ2-7
d_call: TRBD1
v_call: TRBV7-2
cdr3_aa: CASSLEDFGTGFGRYF
cdr3_nt: TGTGCCAGCAGCTTAGAAGACTTCGGGACAGGCTTCGGGCGGTACTTC

j_call: TRBJ2-7
d_call: -
v_call: TRBV30
cdr3_aa: CAWSEGYEQYF
cdr3_nt: TGTGCCTGGAGTGAGGGCTACGAGCAGTACTTC

j_call: TRBJ1-2
d_call: -
v_call: TRBV6-1
cdr3_aa: CASSEDPNPYGYTF
cdr3_nt: TGTGCCAGCAGTGAGGACCCCAACCCCTATGGCTACACCTTC

j_call: TRBJ2-2
d_call: -
v_call: TRBV24-1
cdr3_aa: CATSVTGANTGELFF
cdr3_nt: TGTGCCACCAGTGTTACAGGAGCGAACACCGGGGAGCTGTTTTTT

j_call: TRBJ2-7
d_call: -
v_call: TRBV28
cdr3_aa: CASSHREKAYEQYF
cdr3_nt: TGTGCCAGCAGTCACAGGGAGAAGGCCTACGAGCAGTACTTC

j_call: TRBJ2-7
d_call: -
v_call: TRBV27
cdr3_aa: CASSLRGGRTYEQYF
cdr3_nt: TGTGCCAGCAGTTTACGAGGCGGGCGAACCTACGAGCAGTACTTC

j_call: TRBJ2-5
d_call: TRBD2
v_call: TRBV5-1
cdr3_aa: CASSLGAGDYQETQYF
cdr3_nt: TGCGCCAGCAGCTTGGGAGCGGGAGACTACCAAGAGACCCAGTACTTC

j_call: TRBJ1-2
d_call: -
v_call: TRBV2
cdr3_aa: CASMQGSYGYTF
cdr3_nt: TGTGCCAGCATGCAGGGGAGCTATGGCTACACCTTC

j_call: TRBJ2-7
d_call: -
v_call: TRBV5-6
cdr3_aa: CASSPRDNYEQYF
cdr3_nt: TGTGCCAGCAGCCCCCGGGACAACTACGAGCAGTACTTC

j_call: TRBJ2-7
d_call: -
v_call: TRBV21-1
cdr3_aa: CASSKHQGGPSREQYF
cdr3_nt: TGTGCCAGCAGCAAACATCAGGGAGGGCCTTCTCGTGAGCAGTACTTC